One sample yielded the 32 T cell receptor beta chains listed below, sequenced in a study of T cells in narcolepsy. Produced via immunoSEQ multiplex PCR; TCRdb's table is partial and in-frame only. Of tens of thousands of clones in the sample, 79% were seen once. Specimen: CD45RA- memory CD4+ T cells from PBMCs. These receptor sequences come from a human donor with narcolepsy.

V usage is TRBV9 and J usage is TRBJ2-5; perhaps D is TRBD1 or TRBD2 (7 bases each). The CDR3 consists of 16 residues. In germline, CDR1 is SGDLS, CDR2 YYNGEE. V was pared by 3 bases and J by 4 bases, with 19 bases between. The CDR3: CASSAQGGGVGETQYF. CDR3 coding DNA: TGTGCCAGCAGCGCCCAGGGGGGGGGAGTTGGAGAGACCCAGTACTTC.

The rearrangement links TRBV2 to TRBJ1-2; possible D gene TRBD1, 5 bases. Between the trimmed V and J ends, which lost 4 bases and 4 bases, there was a span of 10 bases. The CDR3 sequence is 13 residues long. The germline gives CDR1 SNHLY, CDR2 FYNNEI. CDR3 loop: CASSVETAYGYTF. The CDR3 DNA reads as TGTGCCAGCAGTGTGGAGACAGCCTATGGCTACACCTTC.

The chain has TRBV30 and TRBJ2-7; 7 positions match TRBD1. This CDR3 spans 14 amino acids. Unmatched junction bases numbered 9, after V lost 3 bases and J lost 4 bases. Germline V lookup: CDR1 GTSNPN, CDR2 SVGIG (reference sequence). CDR3 bases: TGTGCCTGGAGGGGCGACAGGGAGTGGTACGAGCAGTACTTC. It specifies CAWRGDREWYEQYF.

This clone appeared once. At the DNA level, this CDR3 is encoded by other sequences in the same sample as well. The rearrangement links TRBV9 to TRBJ2-5, with D possibly TRBD2 on 7 matching bases. This CDR3 region has 14 residues. The V end was cut by 2 bases, the J end by 5 bases, with 13 bases between. Germline CDR1 reads SGDLS; CDR2 reads YYNGEE. DNA for the CDR3: TGTGCCAGCAGCGTTGGCGGGGGCGAGGAGACCCAGTACTTC. This translates into CASSVGGGEETQYF.

This clone appeared a few times. The chain combines TRBV19 with TRBJ2-7, with a possible D match to TRBD2 (5 bases). With 7 bases removed from V and 4 bases from J, the gap between germline ends came to 20 bases. The germline V gene has CDR1 LNHDA and CDR2 SQIVND (reference sequence). The CDR3 spans 15 residues. CDR3 loop: CASTSQTGSGYEQYF. The CDR3 DNA reads as TGTGCCAGTACCTCCCAGACGGGGTCGGGGTACGAGCAGTACTTC.

The chain joins TRBV7-8 to TRBJ1-2, with D possibly matching TRBD1 (6 bases). CDR1 is SGHVS, CDR2 FQNEAQ, per germline. This CDR3 is 13 amino acids long. V was cut by 5 bases and J by 8 bases, with 15 bases left in between. CDR3 bases: TGTGCCAGCAGCCCAGCAACAGGGTTCGGCTACACCTTC. This codes for CASSPATGFGYTF.

The chain combines TRBV4-3 with TRBJ2-5; D is possibly TRBD1 (5 bases). Germline V gives CDR1 LGHNA, CDR2 YSLEER. This CDR3 is built from 15 residues. V was shortened by 0 bases and J by 2 bases, with 10 bases between the two germline ends. This CDR3 reads CASSQDLRGQETQYF. DNA for the CDR3: TGCGCCAGCAGCCAAGATCTAAGGGGTCAAGAGACCCAGTACTTC.

This sequence joins TRBV6-5 and TRBJ1-2; D is ambiguous. The germline CDR1 and CDR2 sequences are MNHEY and SVGAGI. V was cut by 6 bases and J by 6 bases, with 14 bases left in between. The CDR3 spans 13 residues. The DNA of the CDR3 is TGTGCCAGCAGCCAAGGGAACTGGGATGGCTACACCTTC. It is translated as CASSQGNWDGYTF.

DNA of the CDR3: TGCGCCAGCGGAACAGGGGTCACTGAAGCTTTCTTT. It codes for CASGTGVTEAFF. The gene calls are TRBV5-1 and TRBJ1-1; TRBD1 aligns across 7 bases. Germline CDR1 reads SGHRS; CDR2 reads YFSETQ. CDR3 length: 12 residues. The V segment lost 7 bases and the J segment 4 bases; nucleotides outside the gene matches: 4.

In its sample, this clone was seen a few times. This chain uses TRBV10-3 with TRBJ1-2, with no clear D. Looked up from germline, CDR1 is ENHRY and CDR2 is SYGVKD. The CDR3 sequence is 12 residues long. V was cut by 6 bases and J by 8 bases, with 13 bases left in between. The CDR3 sequence: CAISVVDGGYTF. The CDR3 nucleotides are TGTGCCATCAGCGTTGTGGATGGAGGCTACACCTTC.

This clone has a handful of counts. The chain employs TRBV5-8 and TRBJ1-2; tentative D call: TRBD1 (5 bases). V dropped 4 bases and J dropped 5 bases, with 18 bases sitting between them. The germline V gene encodes CDR1 SGHTS and CDR2 YDEGEE. The CDR3 length is 15 residues. The DNA for the CDR3 is TGTGCCAGCAGCCTTGGGACGCTGGAATATTATGGCTACACCTTC. It encodes CASSLGTLEYYGYTF.

The V and J genes are TRBV15 and TRBJ2-1, with D perhaps matching TRBD1 or TRBD2 (5 bases each). V was trimmed by 3 bases and J by 0 bases, leaving 27 bases between them. Germline loops: CDR1 LNHNV, CDR2 YYDKDF (reference sequence). The CDR3 has 21 amino acids. The CDR3 here is CATSRGDSRDPIRGSYNEQFF. The CDR3 coding sequence is TGTGCCACCAGCAGGGGTGATTCGAGGGACCCCATACGTGGCTCCTACAATGAGCAGTTCTTC.

There are a few counts of this clone. This sequence joins TRBV6-1 and TRBJ2-7, with D possibly TRBD2 on 5 matching bases. Germline V gene sequence: CDR1 MNHNS, CDR2 SASEGT. The CDR3 runs 13 residues. Trimming took 4 bases from V and 3 from J, leaving 10 bases between them. The CDR3 bases are TGTGCCAGCAGTGTGGCACTAGACTACGAGCAGTACTTC. Its protein product is CASSVALDYEQYF.

The V and J genes are TRBV4-1 and TRBJ2-3; D is possibly TRBD1 (5 bases). The CDR3 consists of 16 residues. The germline V and J ends were trimmed by 3 bases and 4 bases, with 17 bases remaining between them. CDR1 and CDR2 (germline): MGHRA, YSYEKL. Here the CDR3 reads CASSQTGAVGADTQYF. CDR3 nucleotide sequence: TGCGCCAGCAGCCAGACTGGGGCTGTGGGCGCAGATACGCAGTATTTT.

This chain links TRBV6-5 with TRBJ1-1; D uncertain. Germline CDR1 is MNHEY and CDR2 is SVGAGI. The length of the CDR3 is 10 residues. Trimming left V 6 bases short and J 8 bases short, with 7 bases between. In DNA form, the CDR3 reads TGTGCCAGCAGCCAGAGAGAAGCTTTCTTT. The encoded protein is CASSQREAFF.

This clone was seen just once. The chain combines TRBV14 with TRBJ1-6, with 9 bases matching TRBD1. The CDR3 extends over 16 amino acids. Germline CDR1 reads SGHDN; CDR2 reads FVKESK. The ends lost 3 bases at V and 7 bases at J; junction bases unmatched: 7. CDR3: CASSQRAGTGNSPLHF. DNA for the CDR3: TGTGCCAGCAGCCAGAGAGCCGGGACAGGGAATTCACCCCTCCACTTT. The variable domain in full, completed from reference TRBV14 and TRBJ1-6, reads EAGVTQFPSHSVIEKGQTVTLRCDPISGHDNLYWYRRVMGKEIKFLLHFVKESKQDESGMPNNRFLAERTGGTYSTLKVQPAELEDSGVYFCASSQRAGTGNSPLHFGNGTRLTVT.

The chain couples TRBV7-7 to TRBJ2-2; TRBD1 aligns across 7 bases. The CDR3 has 15 amino acids. The germline V gene encodes CDR1 SSHAT and CDR2 FNYEAQ (reference sequence). V lost 5 bases, J lost 0 bases, and 3 bases stayed unmatched. CDR3 nucleotide sequence: TGTGCCAGCAGCCGGGACAGAACGAACACCGGGGAGCTGTTTTTT. Encoded protein: CASSRDRTNTGELFF.

This clone was picked up a small number of times. The J gene is TRBJ1-5, the V gene TRBV28, with a weak D call TRBD1 (5 bases). Germline CDR1 MDHEN, CDR2 SYDVKM. The CDR3 is 15 residues long. The V gene lost 3 bases and the J gene lost 6 bases, with 15 bases spanning the gap. The CDR3 loop reads CASSFRQGRVQPQHF. The CDR3 DNA is TGTGCCAGCAGTTTCAGGCAGGGCAGGGTTCAGCCCCAGCATTTT. The whole variable domain, filled in from reference TRBV28 and TRBJ1-5, reads DVKVTQSSRYLVKRTGEKVFLECVQDMDHENMFWYRQDPGLGLRLIYFSYDVKMKEKGDIPEGYSVSREKKERFSLILESASTNQTSMYLCASSFRQGRVQPQHFGDGTRLSIL.

With regard to this clone: Germline and junction disagree at one end, which may indicate a read error. CDR3 protein: CASSSRTKTGELFF. The CDR3 region has the DNA TGTGCCAGCAGCTCCCGGACGAAAACCGGGGAGCTGTTTTTT. The chain links TRBV7-3 to TRBJ2-2, with D unclear. Germline V gives CDR1 SGHTA, CDR2 FQGTGA. CDR3 length equals 14 residues.

The chain links TRBV27 to TRBJ1-1, with D perhaps TRBD1 (5 bases). The CDR3 length is 14 residues. The V gene lost 4 bases and the J gene lost 0 bases, with 9 bases spanning the gap. Germline lookup yields CDR1 MNHEY and CDR2 SMNVEV (reference sequence). CDR3 in amino acids: CASSSGIMNTEAFF. The CDR3 DNA is TGTGCCAGCAGTTCAGGGATTATGAACACTGAAGCTTTCTTT.

CDR3 sequence (DNA): TGTGCCAGCTCACCGACAGGGGGCTTATACGAGCAGTACTTC. This codes for CASSPTGGLYEQYF. V and J are TRBV18 and TRBJ2-7; 10 bases are a match to TRBD1. The ends lost 3 bases at V and 4 bases at J; junction bases unmatched: 3. Germline CDR1 is KGHSH and CDR2 is LQKENI. The CDR3 sequence is 14 residues long. The full variable domain, rest sourced from reference TRBV18 and TRBJ2-7, is NAGVMQNPRHLVRRRGQEARLRCSPMKGHSHVYWYRQLPEEGLKFMVYLQKENIIDESGMPKERFSAEFPKEGPSILRIQQVVRGDSAAYFCASSPTGGLYEQYFGPGTRLTVT.

CDR3 sequence (DNA): TGCGCCAGCAGCTTGGAAGCAGCCATCTCTGGGGCCAACGTCCTGACTTTC. This sequence encodes CASSLEAAISGANVLTF. This rearrangement joins TRBV5-1 to TRBJ2-6; no clear D gene. The V end lost 0 bases, the J end lost 0 bases, and 10 bases lay between the germline ends. This CDR3 comprises 17 residues. The V gene's germline CDR1 is SGHRS and CDR2 YFSETQ.

The chain combines TRBV2 with TRBJ2-1, with 8 bases fitting TRBD2. Germline CDR1 is SNHLY and CDR2 is FYNNEI. Trimming cost V 0 bases and J 7 bases; bases outside gene matches: 8. The CDR3 totals 16 residues. The CDR3 DNA sequence: TGTGCCAGCAGTGAAGCGGGGACTAGAATTAAGAATGAGCAGTTCTTC. Translated, it gives CASSEAGTRIKNEQFF.

This clone occurred once. CDR3 DNA: TGTGCCAGCAGCTCCGGGACAGGGGTATCAAATGAGCAGTTCTTC. It codes for CASSSGTGVSNEQFF. The rearrangement joins TRBV7-3 to TRBJ2-1; 10 bases align to TRBD1. There are 15 residues in the CDR3. J was trimmed by 7 bases and V by 4 bases; bases with no gene match: 7. In germline, CDR1 is SGHTA, CDR2 FQGTGA.

This clone has a handful of counts. The chain recombines TRBV7-8 with TRBJ1-2; 11 bases match TRBD1. The CDR3 is 16 residues long. The V gene's germline CDR1 is SGHVS and CDR2 FQNEAQ. After removal of 1 base from V and 3 bases from J, the junction contained 4 bases not matched to a gene. The CDR3 is CASSLEGTGGYYGYTF. The CDR3 coding sequence is TGTGCCAGCAGCTTAGAAGGGACAGGGGGATACTATGGCTACACCTTC.

With regard to this clone: The same CDR3 can be traced to other DNA sequences in this sample. The rearrangement links TRBV7-9 to TRBJ2-2; 9 bases map to TRBD1. V lost 5 bases, J lost 7 bases, and 11 bases stayed unmatched. This CDR3 is 16 amino acids long. Germline CDR1 and CDR2: SEHNR and FQNEAQ (reference sequence). The CDR3 sequence is CASSRGQGGQGGELFF. The DNA of the CDR3 is TGTGCCAGCAGCCGGGGACAGGGAGGTCAAGGCGGGGAGCTGTTTTTT.

V is TRBV5-1 and J is TRBJ2-1; D perhaps matches TRBD2 (6 bases). V was trimmed by 5 bases and J by 10 bases, leaving 22 bases between them. The V gene's germline CDR1 is SGHRS and CDR2 YFSETQ. The CDR3 runs 15 residues. The CDR3, as DNA: TGCGCCAGCAGTAACGGGGCGGGGACGGGGTCGGAGCAGTTCTTC. Translated, it gives CASSNGAGTGSEQFF.

This clone was counted once. At one of its ends the junction is not consistent with the germline gene, which may arise from a read error. V is TRBV7-7 and J is TRBJ1-4; perhaps TRBD1 as D (6 bases). Germline loops: CDR1 SSHAT, CDR2 FNYEAQ (reference sequence). This CDR3 is 14 amino acids long. DNA for the CDR3: TGTGCTAGCAGCTTAGGGGGGACTAATGAAAAACTGTTTTTT. It codes for CASSLGGTNEKLFF.

The V call is TRBV6-1, the J call TRBJ1-5; D is possibly TRBD1 (5 bases). The CDR3 is 14 amino acids. The V gene lost 8 bases and the J gene lost 4 bases, with 15 bases spanning the gap. CDR1 and CDR2 from the germline V gene are MNHNS and SASEGT. CDR3 coding DNA: TGTGCCAGCGGGTCTGCAGGGATAAATCAGCCCCAGCATTTT. Amino acids: CASGSAGINQPQHF.

The table lists this clone with a count of one. The V gene is TRBV30, the J gene TRBJ2-5; D is unresolved. This CDR3 is 13 amino acids long. The V end was cut by 0 bases, the J end by 4 bases, with 9 bases between. Per germline, CDR1 GTSNPN and CDR2 SVGIG (reference sequence). The CDR3 loop reads CAWSVQGSETQYF. The CDR3 DNA follows: TGTGCCTGGAGTGTACAAGGTTCAGAGACCCAGTACTTC.

The V call is TRBV7-2, the J call TRBJ1-6; 7 nucleotides line up with TRBD1. The CDR3 has 14 residues. With V trimmed by 6 bases and J by 6 bases, 5 bases remained unmatched. CDR1 and CDR2 (germline): SGHTA, FQGNSA. The CDR3 loop is CASSQQGINSPLHF. CDR3 in DNA: TGTGCCAGCAGTCAACAGGGGATTAATTCACCCCTCCACTTT. The whole variable domain, remainder taken from reference TRBV7-2 and TRBJ1-6, is GAGVSQSPSNKVTEKGKDVELRCDPISGHTALYWYRQSLGQGLEFLIYFQGNSAPDKSGLPSDRFSAERTGGSVSTLTIQRTQQEDSAVYLCASSQQGINSPLHFGNGTRLTVT.

This clone was observed a handful of times. The V gene is TRBV5-1, the J gene TRBJ2-4, with TRBD1 as a possible D gene (6 bases). This CDR3 is built from 16 residues. Germline V lookup: CDR1 SGHRS, CDR2 YFSETQ. V was pared by 3 bases and J by 0 bases, with 13 bases between. CDR3 loop: CASSSTGPLAKNIQYF. CDR3 coding DNA: TGCGCCAGCAGCTCGACAGGCCCGCTAGCCAAAAACATTCAGTACTTC.